The 5 T cell receptor beta chains below come from one sample, sequenced in a study of cytomegalovirus exposure and HLA in healthy donors. Both 60 Vbeta primers and 13 Jbeta primers went into the PCR. TCRdb keeps only in-frame clones here, not all; method: immunoSEQ multiplex PCR. There are about 160,000 clones in the sample; over 60% occur only once, and around 2.8% lies in the top ten. Sequencing was carried out using PBMCs. The receptors here all came from a woman between 25 and 40 years old in good health and CMV-seronegative.

This clone appeared a single time. The chain links TRBV28 to TRBJ2-7; TRBD1 agrees at 8 bases. The germline gives CDR1 MDHEN, CDR2 SYDVKM. With 3 bases clipped from V and 4 bases from J, the junction kept 8 bases outside the gene matches. This CDR3 is 15 amino acids long. CDR3 nucleotide sequence: TGTGCCAGCAGTTTGGCACCGGGACAGGCGTACGAGCAGTACTTC. Residues: CASSLAPGQAYEQYF.

V is TRBV5-1 and J is TRBJ2-7; 7 bases match TRBD1. The CDR3 has 14 amino acids. J was trimmed by 2 bases and V by 4 bases; bases with no gene match: 6. The germline V gene has CDR1 SGHRS and CDR2 YFSETQ. CDR3 bases: TGCGCCAGCAGCCCCACCGGGACAGCCTACGAGCAGTACTTC. Encoded protein: CASSPTGTAYEQYF.

This chain joins TRBV6-5 and TRBJ2-7; 9 bases are shared with TRBD1. Germline V gene lookup returns CDR1 MNHEY and CDR2 SVGAGI. The CDR3 has 13 amino acids. The V gene end was trimmed by 7 bases and the J gene end by 7 bases; junction bases not matched to a gene: 8. The CDR3 sequence: CASIKDRGGEQYF. Written as DNA, the CDR3 is TGTGCCAGCATCAAGGACAGGGGTGGGGAGCAGTACTTC.

The chain employs TRBV19 and TRBJ2-7, with TRBD1 identical over 8 bases. J was trimmed by 1 base and V by 4 bases; bases with no gene match: 9. The germline gives CDR1 LNHDA, CDR2 SQIVND (reference sequence). CDR3 length equals 16 residues. CDR3 sequence reads: CASSSFRDRGSYEQYF. DNA of the CDR3: TGTGCCAGTAGTAGTTTCCGAGACAGGGGTTCCTACGAGCAGTACTTC.

The chain's CDR3 is CASSQEVRVTGTEAFF. The CDR3 nucleotides are TGTGCCAGCAGCCAAGAGGTCAGGGTCACGGGCACTGAAGCTTTCTTT. The V and J genes are TRBV4-2 and TRBJ1-1; tentatively, D is TRBD1 (5 bases). The CDR3 extends over 16 amino acids. V lost 0 bases and J lost 4, with 15 bases in between. Germline values: CDR1 LGHNA, CDR2 YNFKEQ.